This TCR beta chain was documented in a study of blood T cell repertoires in COVID-19. Study-wide context: Sites across the United States, Italy and Spain contributed samples from acute and convalescent COVID-19.

This CDR3 spans 15 amino acids. V shed 2 bases and J 10 bases; nucleotides not matched to a gene: 7. Germline V gene lookup returns CDR1 KGHSH and CDR2 LQKENI. Some clones are missing from TCRdb's copy, which holds only in-frame ones; the method was immunoSEQ multiplex PCR. The table includes just over 300,000 clones, 70% to 90% detected once. The sequenced material came from PBMCs or T cells enriched from blood (not recorded which). The sequence was collected from a man under 40 who had recovered from COVID-19. The chain has TRBV18 and TRBJ1-6, with 8 bases that match TRBD1. The DNA of the CDR3 is TGTGCCAGCTCACCAGAGGACAGGGAGAAGTCACCCCTCCACTTT. It yields the protein CASSPEDREKSPLHF.